The 19 T cell receptor beta chains reported below all come from one sample, sequenced in a study of Graves' ophthalmopathy and Graves' hyperthyroidism. Researchers took RNA transcripts and amplified TCR beta CDR3 regions from them. Scientists carried out first-round RT-PCR using HTBI primers and then a second-round multiplex PCR. TCRdb independently ran MiXCR on the multiplex PCR reads; one entry per CDR3 protein. The sample carries around 1.1 million distinct CDR3 sequences, about 35% recorded once. Sequences were obtained from peripheral blood or thyroid tissue (not recorded which). Receptors were obtained from an adult man with Graves' hyperthyroidism.

V gene TRBV29-1 combines with J gene TRBJ1-1; 10 bases are a match to TRBD1. V dropped 7 bases and J dropped 2; count of bases not matched to a gene: 7. This CDR3 region has 14 residues. CDR1 SQVTM and CDR2 ANQGSEA come from the germline V gene. CDR3 in amino acids: CSAWTGGGNTEAFF. CDR3 nucleotides: TGCAGCGCCTGGACAGGGGGAGGAAACACTGAAGCTTTCTTT.

This clonotype was seen just once. This could be a read error, since a much larger clone is one nucleotide away. V gene TRBV20-1 combines with J gene TRBJ1-3; 9 nucleotides match TRBD1. The germline CDR1 and CDR2 sequences are DFQATT and SNEGSKA (reference sequence). The CDR3 is 13 amino acids. V was clipped by 7 bases and J by 5 bases; unmatched bases: 6. This CDR3 is CSDTYRGRNTIYF. CDR3 in DNA: TGCAGTGATACTTACAGGGGGCGAAACACCATATATTTT.

This clonotype was detected a few times. J is TRBJ2-7 and V is TRBV4-1; D not resolved. The CDR3 contains 16 residues. The V end was cut by 0 bases, the J end by 5 bases, with 17 bases between. Germline CDR1 and CDR2: MGHRA and YSYEKL. Here the CDR3 reads CASSQEIGSSTNEQYF. CDR3 in DNA: TGCGCCAGCAGCCAAGAAATTGGCAGCTCCACCAACGAGCAGTACTTC.

This clonotype came up many times. V is TRBV12-3 or TRBV12-4 and J is TRBJ1-6; D is unclear. The CDR3 covers 13 residues. V lost 6 bases and J 9 bases, leaving 12 bases between the germline ends. CDR3 in amino acids: CASSASGVSPLHF. The DNA for the CDR3 is TGTGCCAGCAGCGCGTCGGGTGTTTCACCCCTCCACTTT.

V and J are TRBV25-1 and TRBJ1-5; TRBD1 aligns across 9 bases. There are 17 residues in the CDR3. CDR1 and CDR2 (germline): MGHDK, SYGVNS. J gave up 4 bases and V 4 bases, and 11 bases lay outside the gene matches. As DNA, the CDR3 is TGTGCCAGCAGTGCCGCGACAGGGGGACAGGCTAATCAGCCCCAGCATTTT. As protein: CASSAATGGQANQPQHF. Variable domain in full (rest from reference TRBV25-1 and TRBJ1-5): EADIYQTPRYLVIGTGKKITLECSQTMGHDKMYWYQQDPGMELHLIHYSYGVNSTEKGDLSSESTVSRIRTEHFPLTLESARPSHTSQYLCASSAATGGQANQPQHFGDGTRLSIL.

This chain joins TRBV9 and TRBJ1-3; D possibly corresponds to TRBD1 (6 bases). Germline lookup yields CDR1 SGDLS and CDR2 YYNGEE. Trimming stripped 3 bases from V and 1 base from J, with 11 bases between. The CDR3 sequence is 15 residues long. The CDR3 loop reads CASSAKQGSGNTIYF. CDR3 DNA sequence: TGTGCCAGCAGCGCAAAACAGGGTTCTGGAAACACCATATATTTT.

This clonotype was recorded many times. The rearrangement joins TRBV19 to TRBJ1-5; 8 bases map to TRBD1. The CDR3 consists of 15 residues. V dropped 7 bases and J dropped 2; count of bases not matched to a gene: 7. The germline V gene encodes CDR1 LNHDA and CDR2 SQIVND (reference sequence). The CDR3 here is CASTPGQGGNQPQHF. In DNA, the CDR3 is TGTGCCAGTACCCCCGGACAGGGAGGCAATCAGCCCCAGCATTTT.

This clonotype was detected a few times. This sequence joins TRBV7-9 and TRBJ2-6, with 7 positions matching TRBD1. The ends lost 5 bases at V and 0 bases at J; junction bases unmatched: 7. The CDR3 covers 17 residues. Germline V gene data show CDR1 as SEHNR and CDR2 as FQNEAQ (reference sequence). CDR3 DNA: TGTGCCAGCAGCCAAGACAGGGTAACCTCTGGGGCCAACGTCCTGACTTTC. As protein: CASSQDRVTSGANVLTF.

The chain joins TRBV29-1 to TRBJ2-2; D unresolved. CDR1 is SQVTM and CDR2 is ANQGSEA in the germline V gene. The V gene lost 7 bases and the J gene lost 1 base, with 10 bases spanning the gap. The CDR3 contains 13 residues. The CDR3, as DNA: TGCAGCGGTCACTCCGGGAACACCGGGGAGCTGTTTTTT. It yields the protein CSGHSGNTGELFF.

This clonotype showed up many times. The chain recombines TRBV29-1 with TRBJ1-1; a weak D match, TRBD1 (6 bases). Trimming took 7 bases from V and 1 from J, leaving 13 bases between them. The CDR3 is 13 residues long. Germline assignment: CDR1 SQVTM and CDR2 ANQGSEA. The CDR3 coding sequence is TGCAGCGCTGGACAGTCGACGAACACTGAAGCTTTCTTT. It encodes CSAGQSTNTEAFF.

The chain couples TRBV7-8 to TRBJ2-3; perhaps TRBD2 as D (6 bases). This CDR3 comprises 16 residues. V was shortened by 2 bases and J by 2 bases, with 14 bases between the two germline ends. Per the germline V gene, CDR1 is SGHVS and CDR2 is FQNEAQ. CDR3: CASSLFDGGTTDTQYF. CDR3 DNA: TGTGCCAGCAGCTTATTTGATGGGGGGACCACAGATACGCAGTATTTT.

The chain couples TRBV20-1 to TRBJ1-3, with D unclear. Per germline, CDR1 DFQATT and CDR2 SNEGSKA (reference sequence). V shed 2 bases and J shed 0 bases, with 8 bases lying between them. The CDR3 runs to 14 residues. CDR3 region: CSARYPDSGNTIYF. For the CDR3, the DNA is TGCAGTGCTAGATACCCGGACTCTGGAAACACCATATATTTT.

This clonotype was seen ten or more times. The chain employs TRBV6-6 and TRBJ1-2; TRBD1 is a possible D gene (6 bases). Per germline, CDR1 MNHNY and CDR2 SVGAGI (reference sequence). The V end was cut by 0 bases, the J end by 6 bases, with 11 bases between. This CDR3 region has 14 residues. CDR3 region: CASSYSKGHNGYTF. CDR3 sequence (DNA): TGTGCCAGCAGTTACTCGAAGGGACATAATGGCTACACCTTC.

The V gene is TRBV28, the J gene TRBJ1-5; D is ambiguous. CDR3 length: 14 residues. The germline gives CDR1 MDHEN, CDR2 SYDVKM. V lost 3 bases, J lost 4 bases, and 10 bases lay in between. The CDR3 nucleotides are TGTGCCAGCAGTTTGACACCGGGAAATCAGCCCCAGCATTTT. This codes for CASSLTPGNQPQHF.

This CDR3 reads CASSLLPPGTSDSEQYF. CDR3 nucleotides: TGCGCCAGCAGCCTCCTCCCCCCGGGGACTAGCGATAGCGAGCAGTACTTC. The chain employs TRBV4-1 and TRBJ2-7, with 10 bases matching TRBD2. Unmatched junction bases numbered 15, after V lost 4 bases and J lost 6 bases. This CDR3 has 17 residues. Germline V gives CDR1 MGHRA, CDR2 YSYEKL.

This clonotype was recorded many times. This chain connects TRBV7-9 to TRBJ1-3; no clear D gene. The germline V gene has CDR1 SEHNR and CDR2 FQNEAQ (reference sequence). This CDR3 is built from 12 residues. Trimming took off 4 bases at V and 7 bases at J, with 8 bases between the two ends. As DNA, the CDR3 is TGTGCCAGCAGCTCCACGGGGAACACCATATATTTT. As protein: CASSSTGNTIYF.

The table lists this clonotype with many counts. The chain carries TRBV29-1 and TRBJ1-2; D is uncertain. Germline CDR1 is SQVTM and CDR2 is ANQGSEA. V was pared by 3 bases and J by 4 bases, with 12 bases between. The CDR3 runs to 13 residues. The CDR3 sequence: CSVETSSTYGYTF. In DNA, the CDR3 is TGCAGCGTTGAGACTTCGAGTACCTATGGCTACACCTTC.

In this sample, this clonotype turned up a few times. V is TRBV12-3 or TRBV12-4 and J is TRBJ1-3; tentatively, D is TRBD1 (6 bases). This CDR3 is 15 amino acids long. V was cut by 7 bases and J by 2 bases, with 15 bases left in between. In nucleotides, the CDR3 is TGTGCCAGCATGCAGGGGCTCATCCCTGGAAACACCATATATTTT. Residues: CASMQGLIPGNTIYF.

This clonotype was detected once. The V and J genes are TRBV20-1 and TRBJ2-7; either TRBD1 or TRBD2 may fit D (5 bases each). The germline V and J ends were trimmed by 6 bases and 9 bases, with 24 bases remaining between them. Germline CDR1 is DFQATT and CDR2 is SNEGSKA (reference sequence). There are 14 residues in the CDR3. DNA for the CDR3: TGCAGTGCACCGGGACCGAGGTCTAACGGTGGGCAGTACTTC. Its protein is CSAPGPRSNGGQYF.